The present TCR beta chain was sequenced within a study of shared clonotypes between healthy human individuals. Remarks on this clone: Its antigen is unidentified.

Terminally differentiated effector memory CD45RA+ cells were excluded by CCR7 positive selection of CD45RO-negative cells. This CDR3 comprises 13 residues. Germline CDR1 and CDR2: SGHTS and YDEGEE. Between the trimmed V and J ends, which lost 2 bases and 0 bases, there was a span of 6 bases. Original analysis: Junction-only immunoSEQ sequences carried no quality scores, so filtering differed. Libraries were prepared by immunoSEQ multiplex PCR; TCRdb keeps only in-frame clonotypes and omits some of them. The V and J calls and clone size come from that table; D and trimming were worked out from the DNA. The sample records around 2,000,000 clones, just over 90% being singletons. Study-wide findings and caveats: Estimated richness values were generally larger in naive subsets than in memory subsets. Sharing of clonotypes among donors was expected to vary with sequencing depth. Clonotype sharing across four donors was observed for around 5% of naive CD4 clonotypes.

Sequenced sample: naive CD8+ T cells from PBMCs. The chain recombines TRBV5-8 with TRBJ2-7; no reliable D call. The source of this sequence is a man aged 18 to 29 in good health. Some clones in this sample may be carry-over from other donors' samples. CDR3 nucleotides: TGTGCCAGCAGCTTCTCATTCTCCTACGAGCAGTACTTC. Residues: CASSFSFSYEQYF.